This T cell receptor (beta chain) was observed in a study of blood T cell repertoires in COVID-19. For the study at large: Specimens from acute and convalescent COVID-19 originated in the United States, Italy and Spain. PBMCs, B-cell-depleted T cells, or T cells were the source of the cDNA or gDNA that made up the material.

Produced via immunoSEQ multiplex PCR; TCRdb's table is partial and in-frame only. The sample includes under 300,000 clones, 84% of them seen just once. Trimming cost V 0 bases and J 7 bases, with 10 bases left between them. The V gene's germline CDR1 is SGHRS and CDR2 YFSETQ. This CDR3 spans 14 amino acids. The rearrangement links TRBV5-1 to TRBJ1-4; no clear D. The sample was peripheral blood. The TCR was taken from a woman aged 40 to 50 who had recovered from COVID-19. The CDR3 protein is CASSLGALGEKLFF. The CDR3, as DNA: TGCGCCAGCAGCTTGGGGGCCCTTGGTGAAAAACTGTTTTTT. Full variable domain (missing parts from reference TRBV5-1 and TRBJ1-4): KAGVTQTPRYLIKTRGQQVTLSCSPISGHRSVSWYQQTPGQGLQFLFEYFSETQRNKGNFPGRFSGRQFSNSRSEMNVSTLELGDSALYLCASSLGALGEKLFFGSGTQLSVL.